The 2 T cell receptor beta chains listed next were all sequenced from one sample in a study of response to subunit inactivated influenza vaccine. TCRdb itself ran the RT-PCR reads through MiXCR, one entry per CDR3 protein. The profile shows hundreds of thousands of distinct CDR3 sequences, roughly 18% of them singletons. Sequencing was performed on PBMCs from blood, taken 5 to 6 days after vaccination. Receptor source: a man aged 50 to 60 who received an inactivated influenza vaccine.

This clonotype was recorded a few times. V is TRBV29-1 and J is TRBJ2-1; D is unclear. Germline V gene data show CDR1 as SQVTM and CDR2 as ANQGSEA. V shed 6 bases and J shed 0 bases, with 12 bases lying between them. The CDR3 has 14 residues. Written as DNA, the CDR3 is TGCAGCGTACGCCTCTACCACTCCTACAATGAGCAGTTCTTC. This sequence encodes CSVRLYHSYNEQFF.

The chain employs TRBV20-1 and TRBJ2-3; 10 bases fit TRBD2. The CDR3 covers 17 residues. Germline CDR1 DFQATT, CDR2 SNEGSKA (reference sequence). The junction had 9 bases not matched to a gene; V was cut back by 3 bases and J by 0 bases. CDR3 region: CSARSLAGVHSTDTQYF. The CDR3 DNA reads TGCAGTGCTAGGTCTCTAGCGGGAGTCCATAGCACAGATACGCAGTATTTT.